This T cell receptor beta chain was sequenced in a study of tumor-infiltrating lymphocytes in localized non-small cell lung cancer. Study details: Some samples were collected after neoadjuvant chemotherapy; smokers, never-smokers and several histologies were included. Resected tumor was paired with non-adjacent uninvolved lung from the same patient.

As to this clone: Antigen specificity is unknown.

TCRdb keeps only in-frame clones here, not all; method: immunoSEQ multiplex PCR. The sample lists about 14,000 clones, roughly 82% occurring once. Study results and caveats: Different pieces of the same tissue were used for each assay. IM1 and IM2 tumors showed no difference in T-cell fraction.

This CDR3 spans 12 amino acids. Trimming took off 5 bases at V and 2 bases at J, with 6 bases between the two ends. Germline V CDR1 and CDR2: SGHVS, FQNEAQ. The receptor was isolated from a human donor with non-small cell lung cancer. Sequenced input: lung tumor tissue. This sequence joins TRBV7-8 and TRBJ2-5; no definite D call. DNA of the CDR3: TGTGCCAGCAGCCGACATCAAGAGACCCAGTACTTC. Amino acid sequence: CASSRHQETQYF. The whole variable domain, filled in from reference TRBV7-8 and TRBJ2-5, reads GAGVSQSPRYKVAKRGQDVALRCDPISGHVSLFWYQQALGQGPEFLTYFQNEAQLDKSGLPSDRFFAERPEGSVSTLKIQRTQQEDSAVYLCASSRHQETQYFGPGTRLLVL.